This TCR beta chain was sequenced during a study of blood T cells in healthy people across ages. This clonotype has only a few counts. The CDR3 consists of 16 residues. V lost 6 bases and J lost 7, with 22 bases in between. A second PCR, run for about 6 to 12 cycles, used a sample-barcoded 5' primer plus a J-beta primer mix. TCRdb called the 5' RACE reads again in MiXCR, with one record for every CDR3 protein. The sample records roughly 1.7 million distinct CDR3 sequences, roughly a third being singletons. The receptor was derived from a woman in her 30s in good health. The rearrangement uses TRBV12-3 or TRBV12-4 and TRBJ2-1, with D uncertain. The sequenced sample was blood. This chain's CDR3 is CASSPKGPLLLNEQFF. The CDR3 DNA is TGTGCCAGCAGCCCGAAGGGTCCTCTCCTACTTAATGAGCAGTTCTTC.